The following is a TCR beta chain sequence with its context. This record comes from a study of blood T cell repertoires in COVID-19. Study context: There were acute and convalescent COVID-19 samples, and they came from the United States, Italy and Spain.

Data came from immunoSEQ multiplex PCR; TCRdb stores just in-frame clones and leaves some out. This table has tens of thousands of clones, about 90% appearing once. Seattle patient enrollment occurred during active infection, with longitudinal follow-up thereafter. Trimming at V came to 7 bases and at J to 5 bases, leaving 5 bases not matched to a gene. Germline V gives CDR1 LNHDA, CDR2 SQIVND (reference sequence). The length of the CDR3 is 14 residues. This sequence was found in a man aged 45 to 65 with COVID-19, enrolled during active disease. The V and J genes are TRBV19 and TRBJ2-6; 7 bases are shared with TRBD1. Source material: peripheral blood. CDR3 loop: CASTDRVRANVLTF. The CDR3, as DNA: TGTGCCAGTACCGACAGGGTCCGGGCCAACGTCCTGACTTTC. Drawing the rest from reference TRBV19 and TRBJ2-6, the complete variable domain is DGGITQSPKYLFRKEGQNVTLSCEQNLNHDAMYWYRQDPGQGLRLIYYSQIVNDFQKGDIAEGYSVSREKKESFPLTVTSAQKNPTAFYLCASTDRVRANVLTFGAGSRLTVL.